This T cell receptor beta chain was captured by sequencing in a study of CD4 T cells in relation to SARS-CoV-2 and coronaviruses. Notes on the study in general: Monoreactive clones expanded significantly more to SARS-CoV-2 than crossreactive clones did. Culture-expanded clones reflect memory recall rather than primary priming during culture.

The CDR3 has 15 amino acids. Trimming pared 4 bases from V and 0 bases from J, leaving 12 bases between. CDR1 and CDR2 (germline): LGHDT, YNNKEL (reference sequence). The unexposed donors gave CD4+ T cells in about 2011-2019, prior to COVID-19. CD4 enrichment then naive enrichment separated naive from memory CD4+ cells. Here immunoSEQ multiplex PCR was the method, and the copy in TCRdb shows in-frame clones only, minus some. Among tens of thousands of clones listed, approximately 95% were seen once. Comments on this clone: As yet, its antigen is unknown.

The sequence came from a human donor in good health. The source material was naive CD4+ T cells from PBMCs. As for subset: naive CD4+ T cells isolated by negative enrichment. This chain links TRBV3-1 (or the pseudogene TRBV3-2) with TRBJ1-1; D may be TRBD1 (5 bases). The CDR3 DNA sequence: TGTGCCAGCAGCCCTAGACAGCTAATGAACACTGAAGCTTTCTTT. It yields the protein CASSPRQLMNTEAFF.